The present T cell receptor (beta chain) was sequenced within a study of CD8+ T cells in alopecia areata. Study-level information: Among treated patients, oral tofacitinib was administered at 5 to 10 mg twice daily.

The CDR3 is 18 residues long. CDR1 is SGHTA and CDR2 is FQGNSA in the germline V gene. The ends lost 6 bases at V and 3 bases at J; junction bases unmatched: 16. This clone was observed once. Extraction of RNA preceded its reverse transcription into cDNA, which served as the sequencing template. Sequenced by immunoSEQ multiplex PCR; TCRdb stores in-frame clones only, minus some. The sample consists of hundreds of thousands of clones, approximately 61% of them appearing once. The sequence derives from a human donor with alopecia areata. V usage is TRBV7-2 and J usage is TRBJ2-3; 9 nucleotides agree with TRBD1. This material consisted of CD4+ T cells sorted from blood, taken at week 0. The DNA for the CDR3 is TGTGCCAGCAGGCAGAAACTCCCCCGGACAGGGGAGACAGATACGCAGTATTTT. Translating gives CASRQKLPRTGETDTQYF.